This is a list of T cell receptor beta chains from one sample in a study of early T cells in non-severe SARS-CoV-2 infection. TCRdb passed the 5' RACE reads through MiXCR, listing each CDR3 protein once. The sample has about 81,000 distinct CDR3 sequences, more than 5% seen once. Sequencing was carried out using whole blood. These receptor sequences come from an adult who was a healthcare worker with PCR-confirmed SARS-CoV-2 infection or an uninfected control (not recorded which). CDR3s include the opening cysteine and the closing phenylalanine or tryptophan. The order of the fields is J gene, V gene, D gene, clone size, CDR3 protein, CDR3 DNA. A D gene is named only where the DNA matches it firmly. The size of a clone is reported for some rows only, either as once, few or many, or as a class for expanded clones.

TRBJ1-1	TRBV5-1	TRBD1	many	CASSSYDRGPAFF	TGCGCCAGCAGCTCATACGACAGGGGGCCAGCTTTCTTT
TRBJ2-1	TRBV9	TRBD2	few	CASSVELAGGTSSYNEQFF	TGTGCCAGCAGCGTAGAGCTAGCGGGAGGAACAAGCTCCTACAATGAGCAGTTCTTC
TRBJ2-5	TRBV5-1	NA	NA	CASSPRGGPETQYF	TGCGCCAGCAGCCCTAGGGGAGGTCCGGAGACCCAGTACTTC
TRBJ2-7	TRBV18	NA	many	CASSPRRSYEQYF	TGTGCCAGCTCACCACGCCGATCCTACGAGCAGTACTTC
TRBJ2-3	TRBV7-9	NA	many	CASSLNLPPATQYF	TGTGCCAGCAGCTTAAATTTGCCCCCCGCTACGCAGTATTTT
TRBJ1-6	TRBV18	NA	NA	CASSPPHNSPLHF	TGTGCCAGCTCACCCCCACATAATTCACCCCTCCACTTT
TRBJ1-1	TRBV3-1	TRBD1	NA	CASSHQYRGLNTEAFF	TGTGCCAGCAGCCACCAATACAGGGGGTTGAACACTGAAGCTTTCTTT
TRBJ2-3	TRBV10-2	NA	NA	CASSESLAGATTDTQYF	TGCGCCAGCAGTGAGTCGCTGGCGGGGGCAACCACAGATACGCAGTATTTT
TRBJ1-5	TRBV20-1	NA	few	CSARSRSGNQPQHF	TGCAGTGCTAGATCAAGGAGCGGGAATCAGCCCCAGCATTTT
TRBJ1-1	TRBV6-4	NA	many	CASSDRDNTEAFF	TGTGCCAGCAGTGACCGGGACAACACTGAAGCTTTCTTT
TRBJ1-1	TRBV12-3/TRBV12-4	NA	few	CASSLGMSDTEAFF	TGTGCCAGCAGCCTTGGTATGTCGGACACTGAAGCTTTCTTT
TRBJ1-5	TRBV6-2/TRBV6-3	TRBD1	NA	CASSDRVTHQPQHF	TGTGCCAGCAGTGACAGGGTTACCCATCAGCCCCAGCATTTT
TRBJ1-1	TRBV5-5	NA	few	CASCLGGQNTEAFF	TGTGCCAGCTGCTTGGGAGGCCAGAACACTGAAGCTTTCTTT
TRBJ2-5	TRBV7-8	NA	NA	CVSSSPWVPLQETQYF	TGTGTCAGCAGCTCCCCGTGGGTCCCACTCCAAGAGACCCAGTACTTC
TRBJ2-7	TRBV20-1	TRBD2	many	CSAPGLAGNEQYF	TGCAGTGCACCCGGACTAGCGGGAAACGAGCAGTACTTC
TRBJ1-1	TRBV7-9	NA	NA	CASSRDPGAGMHTEAFF	TGTGCCAGCAGCAGAGACCCAGGGGCAGGGATGCACACTGAAGCTTTCTTT
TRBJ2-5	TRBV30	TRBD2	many	CAWSGVAGQETQYF	TGTGCCTGGAGTGGAGTAGCGGGGCAAGAGACCCAGTACTTC